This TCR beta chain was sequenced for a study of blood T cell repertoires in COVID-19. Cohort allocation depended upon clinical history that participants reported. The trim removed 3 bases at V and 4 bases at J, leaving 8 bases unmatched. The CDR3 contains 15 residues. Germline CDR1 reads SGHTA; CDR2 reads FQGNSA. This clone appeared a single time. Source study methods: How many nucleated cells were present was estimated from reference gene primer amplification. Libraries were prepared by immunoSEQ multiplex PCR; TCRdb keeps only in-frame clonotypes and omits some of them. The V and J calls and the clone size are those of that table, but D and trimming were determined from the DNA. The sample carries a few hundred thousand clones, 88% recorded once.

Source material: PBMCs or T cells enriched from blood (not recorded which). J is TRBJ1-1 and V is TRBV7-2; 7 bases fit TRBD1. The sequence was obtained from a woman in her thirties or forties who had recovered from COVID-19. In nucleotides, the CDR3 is TGTGCCAGCAGCTTCCCCACAGGGGTTCCCACTGAAGCTTTCTTT. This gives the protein CASSFPTGVPTEAFF. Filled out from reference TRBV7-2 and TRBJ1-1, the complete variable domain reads GAGVSQSPSNKVTEKGKDVELRCDPISGHTALYWYRQSLGQGLEFLIYFQGNSAPDKSGLPSDRFSAERTGGSVSTLTIQRTQQEDSAVYLCASSFPTGVPTEAFFGQGTRLTVV.